This passage covers 13 T cell receptor beta chains from one sample sequenced in a study of T cell responses to AZD1222 COVID-19 vaccine. Libraries were prepared by immunoSEQ multiplex PCR; TCRdb keeps only in-frame clonotypes and omits some of them. The sample records about 120,000 clones, 80% to 85% being singletons. Sequences were derived from peripheral blood, sampled on day 0 of AZD1222 vaccination. The receptors come from an adult in good health.

This chain joins TRBV28 and TRBJ1-4; TRBD1 matches at 7 bases. This CDR3 comprises 13 residues. Looked up from germline, CDR1 is MDHEN and CDR2 is SYDVKM. V was pared by 10 bases and J by 5 bases, with 7 bases of the junction left unmatched. The CDR3 region is CATRGTVNEKLFF. Written as DNA, the CDR3 is TGTGCCACCAGAGGGACAGTAAATGAAAAACTGTTTTTT.

The rearrangement uses TRBV6-5 and TRBJ1-2, with D unresolved. Trimming took 0 bases from V and 4 from J, leaving 9 bases between them. The V gene's germline CDR1 is MNHEY and CDR2 SVGAGI. The CDR3 sequence is 14 residues long. The DNA for the CDR3 is TGTGCCAGCAGTTACTCCGGCAGCGTCTATGGCTACACCTTC. It encodes CASSYSGSVYGYTF.

The rearrangement uses TRBV4-1 and TRBJ2-7, with 7 bases fitting TRBD2. This CDR3 is 15 amino acids long. J gave up 5 bases and V 2 bases, and 9 bases lay outside the gene matches. Germline assignment: CDR1 MGHRA and CDR2 YSYEKL. For the CDR3, the DNA is TGCGCCAGCAGCCAATTCGACCAGGGAGGGCACGAGCAGTACTTC. Amino acids: CASSQFDQGGHEQYF.

This clone was picked up a small number of times. V gene TRBV15 combines with J gene TRBJ1-1, with a possible D match to TRBD1 (6 bases). Deletions cut 1 base from V and 7 bases from J, with 10 bases between. Per the germline V gene, CDR1 is LNHNV and CDR2 is YYDKDF (reference sequence). The CDR3 is made up of 13 amino acids. In DNA form, the CDR3 reads TGTGCCACCAGCAGAGTCAACAGGGATGAAGCTTTCTTT. Translating gives CATSRVNRDEAFF.

The chain recombines TRBV12-3 or TRBV12-4 with TRBJ2-2; weak D call: TRBD2 (6 bases). V dropped 4 bases and J dropped 6 bases, with 9 bases sitting between them. The CDR3 has 13 amino acids. The CDR3 sequence: CASSYGGAGELFF. CDR3 DNA sequence: TGTGCCAGCAGTTACGGGGGTGCCGGGGAGCTGTTTTTT.

The chain couples TRBV7-8 to TRBJ1-5; TRBD1 might be the D (5 bases). Between the trimmed V and J ends, which lost 5 bases and 7 bases, there was a span of 12 bases. Germline loops: CDR1 SGHVS, CDR2 FQNEAQ. The CDR3 spans 13 residues. CDR3: CASSGGWVQPQHF. The CDR3 DNA is TGTGCCAGCAGCGGGGGTTGGGTGCAGCCCCAGCATTTT.

This clone has only one observation. The chain uses TRBV6-5 and TRBJ1-6; D is undetermined. The ends were cut back, 2 bases at V and 7 bases at J, with 9 bases in the middle. Germline-derived CDR1 and CDR2 are MNHEY and SVGAGI. The CDR3 extends over 14 amino acids. DNA for the CDR3: TGTGCCAGCAGTTACGGTTGGCAGAATTCACCCCTCCACTTT. Its protein product is CASSYGWQNSPLHF.

The chain joins TRBV2 to TRBJ1-1, with a possible D match to TRBD1 (6 bases). The V end was cut by 3 bases, the J end by 1 base, with 9 bases between. CDR3 length equals 14 residues. Germline CDR1 is SNHLY and CDR2 is FYNNEI. Here the CDR3 reads CASSEGAANTEAFF. In DNA form, the CDR3 reads TGTGCCAGCAGTGAGGGGGCAGCGAACACTGAAGCTTTCTTT.

The rearrangement links TRBV27 to TRBJ2-7, with 11 bases aligning to TRBD2. Germline V lookup: CDR1 MNHEY, CDR2 SMNVEV (reference sequence). The CDR3 runs to 14 residues. The ends lost 3 bases at V and 6 bases at J; junction bases unmatched: 4. Here the CDR3 DNA reads TGTGCCAGCAGTTTTAGCGGGAGGGCAAGCGAGCAGTACTTC. It encodes CASSFSGRASEQYF.

V usage is TRBV3-1 (or the pseudogene TRBV3-2) and J usage is TRBJ1-2; tentative D call: TRBD1 (6 bases). CDR3 length equals 14 residues. Germline CDR1 reads LGHDT; CDR2 reads YNNKEL (reference sequence). V was pared by 5 bases and J by 3 bases, with 13 bases between. The CDR3 nucleotides read TGTGCCAGCAGCAGACACAGGGTTGACTATGGCTACACCTTC. Protein product: CASSRHRVDYGYTF.

The rearrangement links TRBV6-2 or TRBV6-3 to TRBJ2-7, with unresolved D. The V and J ends lost 1 base and 2 bases respectively, with 6 bases between them. CDR1 and CDR2 (germline): MNHEY, SVGEGT. CDR3 length equals 13 residues. The CDR3 spells CASSYFDPYEQYF. The CDR3 DNA sequence: TGTGCCAGCAGTTACTTCGATCCCTACGAGCAGTACTTC.

This chain connects TRBV7-8 to TRBJ2-7; a weak D match, TRBD2 (7 bases). Per germline, CDR1 SGHVS and CDR2 FQNEAQ. This CDR3 comprises 20 residues. Trimming cost V 0 bases and J 2 bases, with 26 bases left between them. CDR3 sequence: CASSLAPLGGRVPRTYEQYF. The DNA for the CDR3 is TGTGCCAGCAGCTTAGCTCCGTTGGGGGGGCGGGTCCCGAGGACCTACGAGCAGTACTTC.

V usage is TRBV5-1 and J usage is TRBJ1-2; 7 positions match TRBD1. V dropped 4 bases and J dropped 4; count of bases not matched to a gene: 7. The CDR3 extends over 14 amino acids. Germline values: CDR1 SGHRS, CDR2 YFSETQ. The CDR3, as DNA: TGCGCCAGCAGCAACCGGGACAGTAGCTATGGCTACACCTTC. Translating gives CASSNRDSSYGYTF.